The table lists the clone carrying this TCR beta chain with a count of one. TCRdb keeps only in-frame clones here, not all; method: immunoSEQ multiplex PCR. This table holds around 65,000 clones, 90% to 95% found once. The data were obtained in a study of shared T cell receptors in the human thymus. The CDR3 totals 16 residues. Germline CDR1 is MGHRA and CDR2 is YSYEKL. V was pared by 6 bases and J by 6 bases, with 9 bases of the junction left unmatched. Sequences were obtained from thymocytes. The sequence came from a human donor. This chain connects TRBV4-1 to TRBJ1-5; 12 bases agree with TRBD1. The CDR3 bases are TGCGCCAGCAGTCGGGACAGGGGGCTAGAACGTCAGCCCCAGCATTTT. This translates into CASSRDRGLERQPQHF.